Listed below are T cell receptor beta chains from one sample, sequenced in a study of cytomegalovirus exposure and HLA in healthy donors. Here immunoSEQ multiplex PCR was the method, and the copy in TCRdb shows in-frame clones only, minus some. The sample includes 100,000 to 150,000 clones, more than 95% seen only once; the top ten take 1.7%. Sequenced: PBMCs. These receptors originate from a young man in good health and CMV-seronegative. Both conserved end residues are part of each CDR3. A D gene is named only where the DNA matches it firmly. The size of a clone is reported for some rows only, either as once, few or many, or as a class for expanded clones.

TRBD1 NA TRBJ2-5 TRBV5-1 CASATGSRETQYF TGCGCCAGTGCGACAGGGTCGAGAGAGACCCAGTACTTC
TRBD1 NA TRBJ2-7 TRBV30 CAWSPGQGAYEQYF TGTGCCTGGAGTCCGGGACAGGGGGCCTACGAGCAGTACTTC
NA NA TRBJ2-7 TRBV13 CASSHHGGSYEQYF TGTGCCAGCAGCCACCATGGCGGCTCCTACGAGCAGTACTTC
TRBD2 NA TRBJ2-2 TRBV15 CATSRAGVVLAVNTGELFF TGTGCCACCAGCAGAGCGGGGGTAGTACTAGCGGTAAACACCGGGGAGCTGTTTTTT
TRBD1 NA TRBJ1-4 TRBV11-2 CASRRPFGTGNEKLFF TGTGCCAGCAGACGACCCTTCGGGACAGGAAATGAAAAACTGTTTTTT
TRBD1 NA TRBJ2-1 TRBV29-1 CSVGHRDRGLGEQFF TGCAGCGTTGGGCACCGGGACAGGGGGCTAGGAGAGCAGTTCTTC
NA once TRBJ1-2 TRBV7-9 CASSFGEINYGYTF TGTGCCAGCAGCTTCGGGGAGATTAACTATGGCTACACCTTC
TRBD1 NA TRBJ1-2 TRBV23-1 CASNLPRDRGYGYTF TGCGCCAGCAACCTACCCCGGGACAGGGGCTATGGCTACACCTTC
NA NA TRBJ2-5 TRBV19 CASSIRGRGAQYF TGTGCCAGTAGTATCAGGGGTCGGGGGGCCCAGTACTTC
NA few TRBJ1-2 TRBV19 CASNQGDYYGYTF TGTGCCAGTAATCAGGGCGACTACTATGGCTACACCTTC
TRBD1 NA TRBJ2-7 TRBV6-5 CASSLDRFYEQYF TGTGCCAGCAGTTTGGACAGGTTCTACGAGCAGTACTTC
TRBD2 NA TRBJ2-1 TRBV7-2 CASSLGREFGNEQFF TGTGCCAGCAGCTTAGGGCGGGAGTTCGGTAATGAGCAGTTCTTC
NA NA TRBJ2-7 TRBV28 CASALFPSVPEQYF TGTGCCAGCGCCCTTTTTCCGTCAGTACCTGAGCAGTACTTC
TRBD1 NA TRBJ2-2 TRBV4-1 CASSQDLAGQGLDTGELFF TGCGCCAGCAGCCAAGATCTAGCTGGACAGGGCCTCGACACCGGGGAGCTGTTTTTT
NA NA TRBJ2-3 TRBV30 CAWSVRSSLADTQYF TGTGCCTGGAGTGTACGAAGTAGTCTGGCAGATACGCAGTATTTT
NA NA TRBJ2-2 TRBV9 CASSVDGLSTNTGELFF TGTGCCAGCAGCGTAGATGGGCTGTCCACGAACACCGGGGAGCTGTTTTTT
TRBD2 NA TRBJ2-3 TRBV6-6 CASSNLAGLNTDTQYF TGTGCCAGCAGCAACCTAGCGGGCCTAAACACAGATACGCAGTATTTT
TRBD2 once TRBJ2-2 TRBV7-9 CASSFRLAGGRTGELFF TGTGCCAGCAGCTTTAGACTAGCGGGAGGGCGAACCGGGGAGCTGTTTTTT
TRBD2 NA TRBJ2-1 TRBV11-3 CASSSRTSGDFNEQFF TGTGCCAGCAGCTCCAGGACTAGCGGGGACTTCAATGAGCAGTTCTTC
NA NA TRBJ2-7 TRBV5-1 CASSLSSGGSEQYF TGCGCCAGCAGCTTGTCAAGTGGGGGCTCCGAGCAGTACTTC
TRBD1 NA TRBJ2-1 TRBV7-9 CASRDTGTGGLQFF TGTGCTAGCAGAGACACCGGGACAGGGGGCTTGCAGTTCTTC
TRBD1 few TRBJ1-2 TRBV28 CASGPWGQLSVLDYGYTF TGTGCCAGCGGCCCGTGGGGACAGCTTTCCGTCCTCGACTATGGCTACACCTTC
TRBD2 NA TRBJ2-7 TRBV28 CASSLAGVEDEQYF TGTGCCAGCAGTTTAGCGGGAGTGGAGGACGAGCAGTACTTC
TRBD1 NA TRBJ2-1 TRBV7-8 CASSLTGDEQFF TGTGCCAGCAGCCTAACAGGGGATGAGCAGTTCTTC
NA NA TRBJ2-4 TRBV7-2 CASSLGRGLDIQYF TGTGCCAGCAGCTTAGGGCGGGGACTGGACATTCAGTACTTC
TRBD1 NA TRBJ1-2 TRBV7-9 CASSSTGTGANGYTF TGTGCCAGCAGCTCGACCGGGACAGGGGCCAATGGCTACACCTTC
TRBD1 NA TRBJ1-2 TRBV29-1 CSVVGEGQGRGYTF TGCAGCGTTGTCGGAGAGGGACAGGGGAGAGGCTACACCTTC
TRBD1 NA TRBJ2-2 TRBV5-1 CASSPGQGRTGELFF TGCGCCAGCAGCCCTGGACAGGGGCGGACCGGGGAGCTGTTTTTT
NA NA TRBJ1-4 TRBV5-1 CASSFAPGEKLFF TGCGCCAGCAGCTTCGCCCCGGGGGAAAAACTGTTTTTT
TRBD1 NA TRBJ1-1 TRBV29-1 CSVPRRGRLNTEAFF TGCAGCGTCCCCAGGAGGGGGCGGTTAAACACTGAAGCTTTCTTT